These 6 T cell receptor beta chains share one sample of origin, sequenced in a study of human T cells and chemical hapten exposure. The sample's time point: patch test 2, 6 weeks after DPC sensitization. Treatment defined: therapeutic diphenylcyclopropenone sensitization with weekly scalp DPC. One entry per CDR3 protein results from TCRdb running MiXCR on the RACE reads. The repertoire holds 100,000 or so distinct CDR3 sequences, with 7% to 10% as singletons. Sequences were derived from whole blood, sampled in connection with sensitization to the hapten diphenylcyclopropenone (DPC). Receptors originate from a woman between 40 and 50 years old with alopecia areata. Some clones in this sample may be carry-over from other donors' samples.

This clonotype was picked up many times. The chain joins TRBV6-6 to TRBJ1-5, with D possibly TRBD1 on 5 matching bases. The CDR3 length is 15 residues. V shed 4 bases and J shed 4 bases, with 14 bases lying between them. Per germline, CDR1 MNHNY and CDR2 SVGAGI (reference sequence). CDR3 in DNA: TGTGCCAGCAGTTCCCCCGGGGGGGGTAATCAGCCCCAGCATTTT. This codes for CASSSPGGGNQPQHF.

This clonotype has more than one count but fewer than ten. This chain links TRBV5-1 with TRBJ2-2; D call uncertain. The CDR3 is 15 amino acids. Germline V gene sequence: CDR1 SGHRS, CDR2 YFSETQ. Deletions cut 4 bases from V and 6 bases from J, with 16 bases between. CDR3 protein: CASSRRTTEAGELFF. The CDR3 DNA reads TGCGCCAGCAGCCGAAGAACGACCGAAGCCGGGGAGCTGTTTTTT.

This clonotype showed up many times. The CDR3 DNA sequence: TGCAGCGTTGAGGAGGACAGGTCCCCCTACGAGCAGTACTTC. Translating it yields CSVEEDRSPYEQYF. This chain joins TRBV29-1 and TRBJ2-7, with 7 nucleotides matching TRBD1. The germline CDR1 and CDR2 sequences are SQVTM and ANQGSEA. J lost 2 bases, V lost 3 bases, and 7 bases had no gene match. The CDR3 is 14 amino acids.

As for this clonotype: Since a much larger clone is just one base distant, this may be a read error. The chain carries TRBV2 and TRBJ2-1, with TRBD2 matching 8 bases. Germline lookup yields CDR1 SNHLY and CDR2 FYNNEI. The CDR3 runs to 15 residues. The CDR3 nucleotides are TGTGCCAGCAGTGAAGGCGGGAGGAATTTGTATGAGCGGTTCTTC. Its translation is CASSEGGRNLYERFF. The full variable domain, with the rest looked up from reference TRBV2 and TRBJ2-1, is EPEVTQTPSHQVTQMGQEVILRCVPISNHLYFYWYRQILGQKVEFLVSFYNNEISEKSEIFDDQFSVERPDGSNFTLKIRSTKLEDSAMYFCASSEGGRNLYERFFGPGTRLTVL.

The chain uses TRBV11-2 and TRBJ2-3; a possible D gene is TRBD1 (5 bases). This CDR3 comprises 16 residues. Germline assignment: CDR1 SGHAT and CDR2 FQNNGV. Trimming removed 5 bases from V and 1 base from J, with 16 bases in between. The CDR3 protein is CASSPRQLGGTDTQYF. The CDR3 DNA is TGTGCCAGCAGCCCCAGACAGTTAGGCGGCACAGATACGCAGTATTTT.

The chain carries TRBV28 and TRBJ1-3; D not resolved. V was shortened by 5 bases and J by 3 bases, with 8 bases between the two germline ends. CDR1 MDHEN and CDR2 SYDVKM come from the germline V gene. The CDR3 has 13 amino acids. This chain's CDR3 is CASSPYHGNTIYF. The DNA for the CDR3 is TGTGCCAGCAGTCCATATCATGGAAACACCATATATTTT.